This passage covers 27 T cell receptor beta chains from one sample sequenced in a study of T cell responses to AZD1222 COVID-19 vaccine. The method was immunoSEQ multiplex PCR; TCRdb's version includes in-frame clones alone and lacks a portion of them. This repertoire shows around 120,000 clones, about nine tenths found once; its top ten account for under 1.2%. The sequencing used peripheral blood, collected on day 0 of AZD1222 vaccination. These receptors were collected from an adult in good health.

The genes are TRBV5-4 and TRBJ2-1, with D perhaps TRBD2 (6 bases). Trimming pared 4 bases from V and 3 bases from J, leaving 17 bases between. CDR1 is SGHNT, CDR2 YYREEE, per germline (reference sequence). The CDR3 is 16 residues long. CDR3 protein: CASSLGTPSRYNEQFF. CDR3 nucleotides: TGTGCCAGCAGCCTTGGGACTCCGAGCCGCTACAATGAGCAGTTCTTC.

V usage is TRBV9 and J usage is TRBJ2-1, with D possibly TRBD1 on 6 matching bases. V was trimmed by 3 bases and J by 3 bases, leaving 10 bases between them. Germline assignment: CDR1 SGDLS and CDR2 YYNGEE. The CDR3 spans 14 residues. Written as DNA, the CDR3 is TGTGCCAGCAGCGCCGACAGGTTCTACAATGAGCAGTTCTTC. Translation gives CASSADRFYNEQFF. Supplemented by reference TRBV9 and TRBJ2-1, the full variable domain reads DSGVTQTPKHLITATGQRVTLRCSPRSGDLSVYWYQQSLDQGLQFLIQYYNGEERAKGNILERFSAQQFPDLHSELNLSSLELGDSALYFCASSADRFYNEQFFGPGTRLTVL.

The V and J genes are TRBV11-3 and TRBJ2-6; D may match TRBD1 or TRBD2 (5 bases each). The germline CDR1 and CDR2 sequences are SGHNT and YENEEA. The CDR3 is made up of 17 amino acids. The V and J ends lost 5 bases and 0 bases respectively, with 14 bases between them. The CDR3 nucleotides read TGTGCCAGCAGCCCACCCTCCGGGACCTCTGGGGCCAACGTCCTGACTTTC. Protein sequence: CASSPPSGTSGANVLTF.

Notes on this clone: Other DNA sequences in the same sample also yield this CDR3. CDR3 sequence reads: CASSLSLAGSYNEQFF. The CDR3 region has the DNA TGTGCCAGCAGCTTAAGCTTAGCGGGATCCTACAATGAGCAGTTCTTC. V usage is TRBV7-9 and J usage is TRBJ2-1, with TRBD2 identical over 8 bases. This CDR3 contains 16 residues. Losses at the gene ends were 2 bases for V and 1 base for J; bases not matched to a gene: 4. Germline V CDR1 and CDR2: SEHNR, FQNEAQ (reference sequence).

The J gene is TRBJ2-3, the V gene TRBV5-6; 10 positions agree with TRBD2. In germline, CDR1 is SGHDT, CDR2 YYEEEE. The CDR3 totals 18 residues. The J segment lost 1 base and the V segment lost 4 bases, leaving 12 bases of the junction unmatched. The CDR3 DNA reads TGTGCCAGCAGCAAACCGGGACTAGCGCGTGCGGGCACAGATACGCAGTATTTT. Protein: CASSKPGLARAGTDTQYF.

This chain uses TRBV11-2 with TRBJ2-5; TRBD1 matches at 7 bases. The CDR3 extends over 13 amino acids. The V gene's germline CDR1 is SGHAT and CDR2 FQNNGV. With V trimmed by 5 bases and J by 5 bases, 5 bases remained unmatched. CDR3 loop: CASSQDRLETQYF. As DNA, the CDR3 is TGTGCCAGCAGCCAGGACAGGCTGGAGACCCAGTACTTC.

The J gene is TRBJ1-5, the V gene TRBV28; D is undetermined. This CDR3 spans 15 amino acids. Trimming removed 1 base at V and 7 bases at J, with 14 bases between. Germline values: CDR1 MDHEN, CDR2 SYDVKM. The CDR3 sequence: CASSLFGRLWQPQHF. In DNA form, the CDR3 reads TGTGCCAGCAGTTTATTCGGCAGACTCTGGCAGCCCCAGCATTTT.

This clone appeared once. V and J are TRBV19 and TRBJ2-2; a weak D match, TRBD2 (6 bases). V lost 0 bases and J 3 bases, leaving 17 bases between the germline ends. The V gene's germline CDR1 is LNHDA and CDR2 SQIVND (reference sequence). The CDR3 runs 18 residues. CDR3 bases: TGTGCCAGTAGTATAGATCTGGGGGGAAGTGGGTACACCGGGGAGCTGTTTTTT. Protein: CASSIDLGGSGYTGELFF.

For this clone: The junction and the germline gene differ at one end; a read error may be behind it. The chain joins TRBV2 to TRBJ1-2; the match to TRBD1 covers 7 bases. Per germline, CDR1 SNHLY and CDR2 FYNNEI. This CDR3 is built from 15 residues. The CDR3 DNA is TGTGCCAGCAGCGAAGAGGGACAGACTTACTATGGCTACACCTTC. Translating it yields CASSEEGQTYYGYTF. Looking up the rest from reference TRBV2 and TRBJ1-2 gives the full variable domain: EPEVTQTPSHQVTQMGQEVILRCVPISNHLYFYWYRQILGQKVEFLVSFYNNEISEKSEIFDDQFSVERPDGSNFTLKIRSTKLEDSAMYFCASSEEGQTYYGYTFGSGTRLTVV.

This chain connects TRBV14 to TRBJ2-1; 10 bases align to TRBD1. This CDR3 has 16 amino acids. The junction had 13 bases not matched to a gene; V was cut back by 4 bases and J by 10 bases. Per germline, CDR1 SGHDN and CDR2 FVKESK. This chain's CDR3 is CASSLTGTGDVTEQFF. The CDR3 coding sequence is TGTGCCAGCAGCCTGACCGGGACAGGGGACGTAACCGAGCAGTTCTTC.

V is TRBV5-1 and J is TRBJ2-3; the match to TRBD1 covers 8 bases. J gave up 4 bases and V 5 bases, and 9 bases lay outside the gene matches. The CDR3 has 15 residues. Germline assignment: CDR1 SGHRS and CDR2 YFSETQ. In nucleotides, the CDR3 is TGCGCCAGCAGTTATGGACAGGGTTTTGCAGATACGCAGTATTTT. As protein: CASSYGQGFADTQYF.

This chain connects TRBV7-9 to TRBJ1-2; D gene uncertain. In germline, CDR1 is SEHNR, CDR2 FQNEAQ (reference sequence). The CDR3 consists of 12 residues. Trimming pared 6 bases from V and 5 bases from J, leaving 10 bases between. The CDR3 reads CASSLRAYGYTF. The CDR3 coding sequence is TGTGCCAGCAGTTTAAGGGCATATGGCTACACCTTC.

The DNA for the CDR3 is TGTGCCTGGAGTGTAAAGCCGGACAGATCCAATGAGCAGTTCTTC. Its protein is CAWSVKPDRSNEQFF. The chain is built from TRBV30 and TRBJ2-1; possibly TRBD1 for D (6 bases). V was trimmed by 0 bases and J by 6 bases, leaving 15 bases between them. This CDR3 comprises 15 residues. In germline, CDR1 is GTSNPN, CDR2 SVGIG (reference sequence).

The chain is built from TRBV5-1 and TRBJ2-5; 9 bases line up with TRBD1. The germline V gene has CDR1 SGHRS and CDR2 YFSETQ. The CDR3 has 17 residues. Trimming removed 3 bases from V and 4 bases from J; junction bases left unmatched: 13. The CDR3 DNA follows: TGCGCCAGCAGCTCGGGAGTCAGGGCGGGACAGGGAGAGACCCAGTACTTC. Protein: CASSSGVRAGQGETQYF. Together with reference TRBV5-1 and TRBJ2-5, the CDR3 gives the full variable domain: KAGVTQTPRYLIKTRGQQVTLSCSPISGHRSVSWYQQTPGQGLQFLFEYFSETQRNKGNFPGRFSGRQFSNSRSEMNVSTLELGDSALYLCASSSGVRAGQGETQYFGPGTRLLVL.

The chain is built from TRBV24-1 and TRBJ2-7; 7 bases are a match to TRBD1. Trimming cost V 8 bases and J 0 bases; bases outside gene matches: 15. This CDR3 contains 17 residues. Germline values: CDR1 KGHDR, CDR2 SFDVKD. CDR3 DNA: TGTGCCACCATTGTCGCTCGGGGACAGTGTAGCTCCTACGAGCAGTACTTC. Amino acids: CATIVARGQCSSYEQYF.

Only one count was recorded for this clone. V and J are TRBV4-2 and TRBJ2-1; D may correspond to TRBD1 or TRBD2 (6 bases each). CDR1 is LGHNA and CDR2 is YNFKEQ in the germline V gene. The ends were cut back, 4 bases at V and 7 bases at J, with 14 bases in the middle. The CDR3 runs to 14 residues. The CDR3 spells CASSLGGLGNEQFF. The CDR3 coding sequence is TGTGCCAGCAGCCTTGGGGGGCTCGGAAATGAGCAGTTCTTC.

The rearrangement joins TRBV7-3 to TRBJ2-2, with TRBD2 matching over 8 bases. This CDR3 has 14 residues. Germline V lookup: CDR1 SGHTA, CDR2 FQGTGA. V gave up 0 bases and J gave up 6 bases; unmatched junction bases: 0. CDR3 nucleotide sequence: TGTGCCAGCAGCTTAACAGCGGGAGCCGGGGAGCTGTTTTTT. Its translation: CASSLTAGAGELFF.

This chain connects TRBV28 to TRBJ1-4; D might be TRBD1 (5 bases). The V end was cut by 7 bases, the J end by 11 bases, with 20 bases between. Germline CDR1 and CDR2: MDHEN and SYDVKM. The CDR3 contains 14 residues. The CDR3 reads CASNYGLTKGKLFF. In nucleotides, the CDR3 is TGTGCCAGCAATTACGGGCTCACGAAGGGGAAACTGTTTTTT.

CDR3 residues: CASSIILGSGTEAFF. DNA of the CDR3: TGTGCCAGTAGTATTATTCTTGGGTCGGGGACTGAAGCTTTCTTT. The chain employs TRBV19 and TRBJ1-1; the D is unclear. Germline-derived CDR1 and CDR2 are LNHDA and SQIVND (reference sequence). The CDR3 is 15 amino acids. V shed 3 bases and J shed 5 bases, with 16 bases lying between them.

The chain has TRBV5-6 and TRBJ1-6, with 9 bases aligning to TRBD1. The junction had 3 bases not matched to a gene; V was cut back by 0 bases and J by 8 bases. The CDR3 consists of 15 residues. Germline loops: CDR1 SGHDT, CDR2 YYEEEE. In DNA form, the CDR3 reads TGTGCCAGCAGCTTGGAATGGGACAGGGATTCACCCCTCCACTTT. Amino acids: CASSLEWDRDSPLHF.

The V call is TRBV27, the J call TRBJ2-7; D may be TRBD1 or TRBD2 (5 bases each). The CDR3 sequence is 15 residues long. Trimming shortened V by 0 bases and J by 3 bases, and 12 bases separated the two germline ends. Germline loops: CDR1 MNHEY, CDR2 SMNVEV (reference sequence). This CDR3 is CASSLSGPYDYEQYF. The CDR3 DNA follows: TGTGCCAGCAGTTTATCGGGACCTTACGACTACGAGCAGTACTTC.

This rearrangement joins TRBV2 to TRBJ1-5, with TRBD1 as a possible D gene (5 bases). V was pared by 1 base and J by 7 bases, with 11 bases between. CDR1 and CDR2 from the germline V gene are SNHLY and FYNNEI. The CDR3 extends over 14 amino acids. Written as DNA, the CDR3 is TGTGCCAGCAGTGAAGGGGGCCCCAGGCAGCCCCAGCATTTT. Encoded protein: CASSEGGPRQPQHF.

The rearrangement uses TRBV7-9 and TRBJ2-5, with 11 bases lining up with TRBD2. CDR3 length equals 18 residues. Germline CDR1 and CDR2: SEHNR and FQNEAQ (reference sequence). Trimming removed 4 bases from V and 0 bases from J; junction bases left unmatched: 10. The CDR3 reads CASSSPKRLAGYQETQYF. The DNA of the CDR3 is TGTGCCAGCAGCTCGCCTAAGAGACTAGCGGGGTACCAAGAGACCCAGTACTTC.

The V call is TRBV3-1 (or the pseudogene TRBV3-2), the J call TRBJ1-3, with D uncertain. V lost 5 bases and J 3 bases, leaving 8 bases between the germline ends. Germline assignment: CDR1 LGHDT and CDR2 YNNKEL (reference sequence). CDR3 length: 13 residues. The CDR3 loop is CASSSRHGNTIYF. For the CDR3, the DNA is TGTGCCAGCAGCTCCCGCCATGGAAACACCATATATTTT.

The rearrangement uses TRBV5-1 and TRBJ2-2; 7 nucleotides line up with TRBD2. The germline CDR1 and CDR2 sequences are SGHRS and YFSETQ. Trimming removed 5 bases from V and 0 bases from J; junction bases left unmatched: 7. There are 16 residues in the CDR3. Here the CDR3 DNA reads TGCGCCAGCAGTCCCCCCGGACTAGCGAACACCGGGGAGCTGTTTTTT. Translating it yields CASSPPGLANTGELFF.

This chain connects TRBV11-2 to TRBJ2-5; 11 bases agree with TRBD2. This CDR3 spans 16 amino acids. Germline CDR1 reads SGHAT; CDR2 reads FQNNGV. V shed 5 bases, J shed 4 bases, and the junction held 9 bases outside the gene matches. The CDR3 loop is CASSLNSGRVRETQYF. For the CDR3, the DNA is TGTGCCAGCAGCCTGAATAGCGGGAGGGTCCGAGAGACCCAGTACTTC.

This chain joins TRBV2 and TRBJ2-1; D call uncertain. This CDR3 has 12 amino acids. Germline values: CDR1 SNHLY, CDR2 FYNNEI. V gave up 2 bases and J gave up 13 bases, with 12 bases separating them. The CDR3 protein is CASSERTWDQFF. The CDR3 region has the DNA TGTGCCAGCAGTGAACGGACCTGGGATCAGTTCTTC.